This T cell receptor beta chain was recovered during a study of blood T cell repertoires in COVID-19. Germline values: CDR1 KGHSH, CDR2 LQKENI. The CDR3 is 15 residues long. The V and J ends lost 2 bases and 3 bases, in that order; junction bases with no gene match: 4. Clones were read by immunoSEQ multiplex PCR, and TCRdb kept only the in-frame ones, dropping some. The data contain about 49,000 clones, about 89% of them singletons. The clonotype originates from an elderly woman with COVID-19, enrolled during active disease. V gene TRBV18 combines with J gene TRBJ2-1, with TRBD2 identical over 7 bases. The sample comprised peripheral blood. The CDR3 region has the DNA TGTGCCAGCTCACCATCGGCGGGGGACTACAATGAGCAGTTCTTC. It codes for CASSPSAGDYNEQFF.